The clone carrying this TCR beta chain has only a few counts. What it recognizes is unknown. The V end lost 3 bases, the J end lost 2 bases, and 7 bases lay between the germline ends. Germline lookup yields CDR1 SNHLY and CDR2 FYNNEI. The CDR3 runs to 13 residues. This sample was included in a study of glioma-infiltrating T cells. Amplification of TCR alpha and beta CDR3 regions from RNA used iRepertoire nested multiplex PCR. For one-step reverse transcription and amplification, about 85-400 ng of tissue mRNA or PBMC total RNA was used. TCRdb redid the calling of the multiplex PCR reads with MiXCR, one entry per CDR3 protein. The table has around 150,000 distinct CDR3 sequences, 30% to 40% seen once; the top ten hold around a fifth. Whole-study results and caveats: Tissue and blood shared very few CDR3 sequences. Gliomas, especially low-grade, showed above-expected tissue-blood divergence; non-neoplastic patients showed below.

The receptor was isolated from a human donor with low-grade glioma or glioblastoma, undergoing nonglioma brain surgery, or in good health (not recorded which). Sequenced: glioma tissue, nonneoplastic brain tissue, or PBMCs (not recorded which). The J gene is TRBJ1-2, the V gene TRBV2, with D unresolved. The CDR3 loop is CASSDPGNYGYTF. The CDR3 DNA follows: TGTGCCAGCAGTGATCCGGGAAACTATGGCTACACCTTC.